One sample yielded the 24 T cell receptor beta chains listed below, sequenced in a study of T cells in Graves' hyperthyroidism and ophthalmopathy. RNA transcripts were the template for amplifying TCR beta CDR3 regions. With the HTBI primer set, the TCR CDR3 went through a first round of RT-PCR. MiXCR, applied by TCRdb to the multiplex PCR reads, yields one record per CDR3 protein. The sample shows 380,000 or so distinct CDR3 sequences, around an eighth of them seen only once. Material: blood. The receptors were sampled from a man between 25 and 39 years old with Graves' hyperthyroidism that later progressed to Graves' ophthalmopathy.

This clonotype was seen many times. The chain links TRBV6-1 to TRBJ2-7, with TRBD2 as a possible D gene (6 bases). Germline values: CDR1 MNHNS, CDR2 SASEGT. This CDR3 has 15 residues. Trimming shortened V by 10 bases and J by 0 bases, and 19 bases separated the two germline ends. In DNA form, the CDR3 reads TGTGCCACCCTGGGAGGACGGGGCCGCTCCTACGAGCAGTACTTC. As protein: CATLGGRGRSYEQYF.

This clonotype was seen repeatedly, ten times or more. The CDR3 DNA sequence: TGTGCCAGCACCATTAGCCACGAGCAGTACTTC. Amino acid sequence: CASTISHEQYF. The rearrangement links TRBV12-3 or TRBV12-4 to TRBJ2-7; D unclear. This CDR3 region has 11 residues. Trimming pared 7 bases from V and 5 bases from J, leaving 9 bases between.

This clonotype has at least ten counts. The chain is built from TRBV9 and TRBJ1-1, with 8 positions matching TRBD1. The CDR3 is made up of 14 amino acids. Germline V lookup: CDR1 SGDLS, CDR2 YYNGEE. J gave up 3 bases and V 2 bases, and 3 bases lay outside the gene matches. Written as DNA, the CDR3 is TGTGCCAGCAGCGTCGGGACAGGAGACACTGAAGCTTTCTTT. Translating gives CASSVGTGDTEAFF.

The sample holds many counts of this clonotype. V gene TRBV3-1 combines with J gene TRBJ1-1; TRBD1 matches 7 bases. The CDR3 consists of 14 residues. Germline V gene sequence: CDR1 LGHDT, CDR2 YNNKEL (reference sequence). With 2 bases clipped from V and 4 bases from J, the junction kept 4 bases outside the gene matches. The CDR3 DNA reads TGTGCCAGCAGCCAACTACAGGGGACCACTGAAGCTTTCTTT. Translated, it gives CASSQLQGTTEAFF.

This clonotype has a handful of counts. CDR3 in DNA: TGTGCCAGCAGTGAGGGGGGAACGTGGAGGCCCCAGCATTTT. Its translation: CASSEGGTWRPQHF. The chain combines TRBV6-1 with TRBJ1-5; weak D call: TRBD1 (5 bases). The germline gives CDR1 MNHNS, CDR2 SASEGT. The CDR3 loop spans 14 amino acids. The ends were cut back, 3 bases at V and 9 bases at J, with 15 bases in the middle.

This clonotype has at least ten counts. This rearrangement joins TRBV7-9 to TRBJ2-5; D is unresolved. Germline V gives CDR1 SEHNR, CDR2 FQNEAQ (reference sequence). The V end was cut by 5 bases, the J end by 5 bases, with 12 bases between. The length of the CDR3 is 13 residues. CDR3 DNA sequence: TGTGCCAGCAGCAATCTTGGTCCCGAGACCCAGTACTTC. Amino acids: CASSNLGPETQYF.

CDR3 protein: CASSPGTGRSGGYTF. The CDR3 DNA sequence: TGTGCCAGCAGTCCCGGGACAGGGCGGAGTGGTGGCTACACCTTC. V is TRBV6-1 and J is TRBJ1-2; TRBD1 matches at 9 bases. Germline V gene lookup returns CDR1 MNHNS and CDR2 SASEGT. The CDR3 consists of 15 residues. V gave up 5 bases and J gave up 7 bases; unmatched junction bases: 11.

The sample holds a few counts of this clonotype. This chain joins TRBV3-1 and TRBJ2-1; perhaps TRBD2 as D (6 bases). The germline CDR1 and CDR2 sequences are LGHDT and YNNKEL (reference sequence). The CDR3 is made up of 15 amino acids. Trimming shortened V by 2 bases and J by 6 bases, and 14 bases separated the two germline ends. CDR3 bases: TGTGCCAGCAGCCAAAGGACTAACGGGGGCAATGAGCAGTTCTTC. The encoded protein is CASSQRTNGGNEQFF.

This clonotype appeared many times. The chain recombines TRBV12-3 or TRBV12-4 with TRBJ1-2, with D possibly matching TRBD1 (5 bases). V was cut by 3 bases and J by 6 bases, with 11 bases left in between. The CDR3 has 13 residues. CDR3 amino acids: CASSFGGSDGYTF. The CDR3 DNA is TGTGCCAGCAGTTTCGGGGGGTCGGATGGCTACACCTTC.

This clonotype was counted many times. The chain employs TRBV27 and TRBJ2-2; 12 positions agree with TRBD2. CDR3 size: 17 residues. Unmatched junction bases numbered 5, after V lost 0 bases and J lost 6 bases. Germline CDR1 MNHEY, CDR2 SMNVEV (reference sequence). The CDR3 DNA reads TGTGCCAGCAGTTTATCGGCCCTAGCGGGGGGGCCCGGGGAGCTGTTTTTT. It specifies CASSLSALAGGPGELFF.

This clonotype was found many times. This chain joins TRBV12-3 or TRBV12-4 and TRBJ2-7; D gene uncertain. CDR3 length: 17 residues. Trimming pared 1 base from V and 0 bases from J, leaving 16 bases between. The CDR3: CASSLVSGGSSSYEQYF. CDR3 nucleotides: TGTGCCAGCAGTTTAGTTTCGGGCGGATCAAGCTCCTACGAGCAGTACTTC.

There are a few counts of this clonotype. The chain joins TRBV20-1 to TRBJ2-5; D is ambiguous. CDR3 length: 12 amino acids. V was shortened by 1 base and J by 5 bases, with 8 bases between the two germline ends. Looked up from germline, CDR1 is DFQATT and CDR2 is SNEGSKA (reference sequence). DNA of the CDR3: TGCAGTGCTAGAGGTACAGCTGAGACCCAGTACTTC. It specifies CSARGTAETQYF.

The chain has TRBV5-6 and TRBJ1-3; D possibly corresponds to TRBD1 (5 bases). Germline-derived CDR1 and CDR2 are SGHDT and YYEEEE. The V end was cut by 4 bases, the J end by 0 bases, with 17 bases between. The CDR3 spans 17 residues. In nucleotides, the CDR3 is TGTGCCAGCAGCGCTCCCCTGGGACTTTTCTCTGGAAACACCATATATTTT. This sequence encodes CASSAPLGLFSGNTIYF.

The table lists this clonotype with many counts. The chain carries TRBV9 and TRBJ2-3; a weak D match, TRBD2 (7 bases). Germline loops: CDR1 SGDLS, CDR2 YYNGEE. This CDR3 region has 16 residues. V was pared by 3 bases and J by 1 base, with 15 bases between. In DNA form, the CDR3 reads TGTGCCAGCAGCGGAGGGGGGGGCGACGGCACAGATACGCAGTATTTT. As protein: CASSGGGGDGTDTQYF. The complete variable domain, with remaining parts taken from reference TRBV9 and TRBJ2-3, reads DSGVTQTPKHLITATGQRVTLRCSPRSGDLSVYWYQQSLDQGLQFLIQYYNGEERAKGNILERFSAQQFPDLHSELNLSSLELGDSALYFCASSGGGGDGTDTQYFGPGTRLTVL.

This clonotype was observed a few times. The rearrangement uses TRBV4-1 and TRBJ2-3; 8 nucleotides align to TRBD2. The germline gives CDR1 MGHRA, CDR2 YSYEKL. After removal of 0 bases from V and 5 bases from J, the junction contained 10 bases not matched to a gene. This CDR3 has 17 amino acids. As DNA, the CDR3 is TGCGCCAGCAGCCAAGATCTTAGCGGGGTGGGGAGAGATACGCAGTATTTT. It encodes CASSQDLSGVGRDTQYF.

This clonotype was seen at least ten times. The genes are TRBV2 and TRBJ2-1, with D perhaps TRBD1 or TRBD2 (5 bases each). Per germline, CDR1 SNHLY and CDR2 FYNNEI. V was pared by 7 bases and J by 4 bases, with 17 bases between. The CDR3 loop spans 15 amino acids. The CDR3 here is CASTLARGHYNEQFF. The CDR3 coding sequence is TGTGCCAGCACTTTAGCTCGGGGCCATTACAATGAGCAGTTCTTC.

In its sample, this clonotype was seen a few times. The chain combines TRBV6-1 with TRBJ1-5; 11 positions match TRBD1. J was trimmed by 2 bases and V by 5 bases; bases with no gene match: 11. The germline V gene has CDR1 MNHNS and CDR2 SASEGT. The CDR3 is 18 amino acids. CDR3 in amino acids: CASSKRTGGVYGNQPQHF. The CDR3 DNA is TGTGCCAGCAGTAAAAGGACAGGGGGCGTATATGGCAATCAGCCCCAGCATTTT.

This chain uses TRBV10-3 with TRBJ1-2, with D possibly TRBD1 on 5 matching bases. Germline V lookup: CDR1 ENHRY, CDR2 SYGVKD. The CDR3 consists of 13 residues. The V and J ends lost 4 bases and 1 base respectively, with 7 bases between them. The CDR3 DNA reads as TGTGCCATCAGTGGGGACGGTAACTATGGCTACACCTTC. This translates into CAISGDGNYGYTF.

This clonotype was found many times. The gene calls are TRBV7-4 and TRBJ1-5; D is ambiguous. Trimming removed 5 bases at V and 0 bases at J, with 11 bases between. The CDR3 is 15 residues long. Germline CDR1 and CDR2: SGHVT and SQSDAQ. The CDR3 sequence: CASSVRRCSNQPQHF. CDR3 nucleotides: TGTGCCAGCAGCGTTCGCAGATGTAGCAATCAGCCCCAGCATTTT.

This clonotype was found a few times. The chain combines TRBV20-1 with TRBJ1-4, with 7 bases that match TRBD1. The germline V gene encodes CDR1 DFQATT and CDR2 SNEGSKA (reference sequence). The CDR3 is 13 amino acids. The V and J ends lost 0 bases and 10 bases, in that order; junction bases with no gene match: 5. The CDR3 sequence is CSAREQGTRKLFF. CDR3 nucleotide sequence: TGCAGTGCTAGAGAACAGGGGACCCGAAAACTGTTTTTT.

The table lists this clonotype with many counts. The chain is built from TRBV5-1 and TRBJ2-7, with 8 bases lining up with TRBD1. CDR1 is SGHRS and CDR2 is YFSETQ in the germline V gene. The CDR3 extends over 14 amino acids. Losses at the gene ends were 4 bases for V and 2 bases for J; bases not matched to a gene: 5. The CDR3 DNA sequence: TGCGCCAGCAGCGCCGGACAGGGACCCTACGAGCAGTACTTC. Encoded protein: CASSAGQGPYEQYF.

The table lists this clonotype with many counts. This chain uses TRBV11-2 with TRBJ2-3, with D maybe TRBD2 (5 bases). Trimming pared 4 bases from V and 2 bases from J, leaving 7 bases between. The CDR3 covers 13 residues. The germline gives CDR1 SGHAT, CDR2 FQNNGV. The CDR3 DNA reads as TGTGCCAGCAGCTCGGGATCCACAGATACGCAGTATTTT. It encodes CASSSGSTDTQYF.

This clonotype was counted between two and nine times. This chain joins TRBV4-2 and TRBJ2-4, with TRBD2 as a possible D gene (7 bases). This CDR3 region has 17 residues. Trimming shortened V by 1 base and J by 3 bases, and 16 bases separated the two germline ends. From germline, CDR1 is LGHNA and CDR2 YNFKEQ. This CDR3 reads CASSQASRGGGKNIQYF. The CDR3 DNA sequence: TGTGCCAGCAGCCAAGCCTCTAGGGGGGGGGGCAAAAACATTCAGTACTTC.

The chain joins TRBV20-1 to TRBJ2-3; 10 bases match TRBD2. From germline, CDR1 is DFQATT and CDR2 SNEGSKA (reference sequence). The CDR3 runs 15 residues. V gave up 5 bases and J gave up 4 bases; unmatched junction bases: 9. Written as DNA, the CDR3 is TGCAGTGCTGTAGCGGGGGGCCTTGGTTCAGATACGCAGTATTTT. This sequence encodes CSAVAGGLGSDTQYF.